This T cell receptor (beta chain) derives from a study of T-cell memory formation after mild COVID-19. The germline CDR1 and CDR2 sequences are SGHVS and FNYEAQ. J was trimmed by 3 bases and V by 4 bases; bases with no gene match: 10. This CDR3 has 16 amino acids. Broader study findings: Among contracting clones, CD4+ were mainly CM/EM and CD8+ enriched in EMRA.

Each CDR3 protein gets one entry after TCRdb re-called the 5' RACE reads with MiXCR. There are about 440,000 distinct CDR3 sequences in the sample; around 19% occur only once, and approximately 8.1% lies in the top ten. As regards this clonotype: Its antigen remains unidentified.

This receptor was obtained from an adult woman who had mild COVID-19 (a few samples of this study predate the infection). Cell type and time point are not known. This chain connects TRBV7-6 to TRBJ2-3; 7 nucleotides match TRBD1. The sequencing sample was made of PBMCs or a T cell subset sorted from them (not recorded which). The CDR3 reads CASSSGTAWATDTQYF. In nucleotides, the CDR3 is TGTGCCAGCAGCTCGGGGACAGCATGGGCAACAGATACGCAGTATTTT.